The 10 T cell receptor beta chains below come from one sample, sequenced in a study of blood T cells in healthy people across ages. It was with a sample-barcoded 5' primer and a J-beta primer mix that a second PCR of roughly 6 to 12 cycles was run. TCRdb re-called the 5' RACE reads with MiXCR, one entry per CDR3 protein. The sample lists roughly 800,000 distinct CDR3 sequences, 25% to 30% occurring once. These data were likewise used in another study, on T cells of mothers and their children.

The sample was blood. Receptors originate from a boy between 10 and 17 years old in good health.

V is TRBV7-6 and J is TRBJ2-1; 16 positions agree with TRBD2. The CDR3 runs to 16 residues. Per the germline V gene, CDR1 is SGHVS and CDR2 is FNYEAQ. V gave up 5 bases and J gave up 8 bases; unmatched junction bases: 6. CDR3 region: CASSLGTSGGAHEQFF. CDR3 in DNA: TGTGCCAGCAGCCTCGGGACTAGCGGGGGGGCACATGAGCAGTTCTTC.

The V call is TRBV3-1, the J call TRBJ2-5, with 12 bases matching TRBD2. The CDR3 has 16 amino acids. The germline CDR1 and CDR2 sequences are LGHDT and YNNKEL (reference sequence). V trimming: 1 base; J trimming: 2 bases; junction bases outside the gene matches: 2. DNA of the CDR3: TGTGCCAGCAGCCAAGTGGGGACTAGCGGGCAAGAGACCCAGTACTTC. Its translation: CASSQVGTSGQETQYF.

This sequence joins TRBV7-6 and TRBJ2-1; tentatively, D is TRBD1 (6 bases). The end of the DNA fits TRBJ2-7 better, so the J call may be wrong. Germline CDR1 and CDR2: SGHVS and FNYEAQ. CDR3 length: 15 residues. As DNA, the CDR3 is TGTGCCAGCAGCTTAGGATCTGGGGACACCTACGAGCAGTACTTC. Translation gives CASSLGSGDTYEQYF.

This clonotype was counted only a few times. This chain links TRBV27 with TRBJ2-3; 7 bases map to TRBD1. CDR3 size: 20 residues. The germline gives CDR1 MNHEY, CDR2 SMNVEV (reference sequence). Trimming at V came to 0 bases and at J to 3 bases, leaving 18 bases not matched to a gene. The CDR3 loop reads CASSLSPTGNRGKRTDTQYF. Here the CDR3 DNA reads TGTGCCAGCAGTTTATCACCGACAGGGAATAGGGGGAAGAGAACAGATACGCAGTATTTT.

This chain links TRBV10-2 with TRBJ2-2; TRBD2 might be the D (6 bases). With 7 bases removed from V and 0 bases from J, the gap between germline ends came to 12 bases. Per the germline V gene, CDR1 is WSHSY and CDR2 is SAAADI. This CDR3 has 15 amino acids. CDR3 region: CASKVGGANTGELFF. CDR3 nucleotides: TGCGCCAGCAAGGTGGGGGGAGCGAACACCGGGGAGCTGTTTTTT.

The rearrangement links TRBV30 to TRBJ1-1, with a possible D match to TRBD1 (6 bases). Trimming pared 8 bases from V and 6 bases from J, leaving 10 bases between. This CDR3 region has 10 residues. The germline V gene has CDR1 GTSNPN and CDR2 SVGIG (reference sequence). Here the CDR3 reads CAAGVAEAFF. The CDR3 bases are TGTGCCGCAGGGGTGGCTGAAGCTTTCTTT.

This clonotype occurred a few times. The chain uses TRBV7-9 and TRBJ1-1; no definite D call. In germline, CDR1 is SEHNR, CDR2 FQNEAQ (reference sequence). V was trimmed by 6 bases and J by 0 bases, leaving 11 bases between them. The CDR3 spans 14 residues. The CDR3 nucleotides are TGTGCCAGCAGAGGTGACCCCATGAACACTGAAGCTTTCTTT. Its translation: CASRGDPMNTEAFF.

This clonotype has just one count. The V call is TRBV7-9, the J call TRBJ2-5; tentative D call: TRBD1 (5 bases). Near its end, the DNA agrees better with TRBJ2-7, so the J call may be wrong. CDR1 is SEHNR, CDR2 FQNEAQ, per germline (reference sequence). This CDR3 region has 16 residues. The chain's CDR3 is CASSFNREGFRDEQYF. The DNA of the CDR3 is TGTGCCAGCAGCTTTAACCGTGAAGGGTTCAGGGACGAGCAGTACTTC.

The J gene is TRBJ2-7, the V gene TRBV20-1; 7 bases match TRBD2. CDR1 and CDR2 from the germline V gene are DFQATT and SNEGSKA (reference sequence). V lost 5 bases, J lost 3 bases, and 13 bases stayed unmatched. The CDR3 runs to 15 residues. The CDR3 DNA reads TGCAGTGCTCCCCGAGGGGAGGGACTCTACTACGAGCAGTACTTC. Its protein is CSAPRGEGLYYEQYF.

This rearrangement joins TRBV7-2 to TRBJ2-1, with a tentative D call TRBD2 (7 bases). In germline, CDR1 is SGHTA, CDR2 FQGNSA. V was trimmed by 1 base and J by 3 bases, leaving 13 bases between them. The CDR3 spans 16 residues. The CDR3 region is CASSLEGGSGYNEQFF. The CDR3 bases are TGTGCCAGCAGCTTAGAGGGGGGGTCGGGCTACAATGAGCAGTTCTTC.